This T cell receptor beta chain was found in a study of blood T cell repertoires in COVID-19. V gave up 5 bases and J gave up 4 bases; unmatched junction bases: 8. The CDR3 extends over 15 amino acids. CDR1 is SGHNT and CDR2 is YYREEE in the germline V gene (reference sequence). Generated by immunoSEQ multiplex PCR, the TCRdb table keeps only in-frame clones and is missing some. The profile shows over 60,000 clones, around 87% of them singletons. The sequenced sample consisted of peripheral blood. The receptor comes from a man in his 70s with acute or convalescent COVID-19. The chain employs TRBV5-4 and TRBJ1-1; the match to TRBD1 covers 10 bases. In DNA, the CDR3 is TGTGCCAGCAGTTTGACAGGGGGCCGCGTCACTGAAGCTTTCTTT. This sequence encodes CASSLTGGRVTEAFF.